This T cell receptor beta chain was sequenced during a study of CD8+ T cells in alopecia areata. Study-level information: Treated patients were given oral tofacitinib, which was dosed at 5 to 10 mg twice daily. Dosing with tofacitinib proceeded for 6 to 18 months, followed by 6 months off drug.

The sequencing template was cDNA reverse transcribed from extracted RNA. The method was immunoSEQ multiplex PCR; TCRdb's version includes in-frame clones alone and lacks a portion of them. The sample carries some 200,000 clones, over 50% recorded once. V lost 4 bases and J lost 10, with 14 bases in between. Germline CDR1 reads MNHEY; CDR2 reads SVGAGI. The CDR3 spans 14 residues. Lesional scalp tissue (obtained by punch biopsy) and peripheral blood were collected from alopecia areata patients. The sequenced sample was CD4+ T cells sorted from blood, obtained at week 0. The origin of this receptor is a human donor with alopecia areata. The chain joins TRBV6-5 to TRBJ1-6; D remains ambiguous. This CDR3 reads CASSFGRQASPLHF. CDR3 sequence (DNA): TGTGCCAGCAGTTTTGGGCGGCAGGCCTCACCCCTCCACTTT.